A selection of T cell receptor beta chains follows, all from one sample in a study of cytomegalovirus exposure and HLA in healthy donors. Libraries were prepared by immunoSEQ multiplex PCR; TCRdb keeps only in-frame clonotypes and omits some of them. Its clone listing holds some 180,000 clones. Sequenced input: PBMCs. All receptors derive from a man between 25 and 39 years old in good health and CMV-seronegative. Each CDR3 is given with its conserved first and last residue.

j_call: TRBJ1-1
v_call: TRBV11-2
cdr3_length: 15
cdr3_aa: CASSYAGTVYTEAFF

j_call: TRBJ2-1
v_call: TRBV28
cdr3_length: 15
cdr3_aa: CASSFRLAAGGEQFF

j_call: TRBJ2-7
v_call: TRBV5-4
cdr3_length: 16
cdr3_aa: CASSLMRGVESYEQYF

j_call: TRBJ2-5
v_call: TRBV19
cdr3_length: 14
cdr3_aa: CASSQGQNQETQYF

j_call: TRBJ2-7
v_call: TRBV27
cdr3_length: 11
cdr3_aa: CASSPCGEQYF

j_call: TRBJ1-3
v_call: TRBV2
cdr3_length: 15
cdr3_aa: CASSGQGSAGNTIYF

j_call: TRBJ2-5
v_call: TRBV2
cdr3_length: 16
cdr3_aa: CASSERLAGGQETQYF

j_call: TRBJ2-7
v_call: TRBV6-5
cdr3_length: 16
cdr3_aa: CASSYQGDRGPYEQYF

j_call: TRBJ1-5
v_call: TRBV6-5
cdr3_length: 15
cdr3_aa: CASRTGGAINQPQHF

j_call: TRBJ2-1
v_call: TRBV10-2
cdr3_length: 13
cdr3_aa: CATEGLAGSEQFF

j_call: TRBJ2-3
v_call: TRBV30
cdr3_length: 15
cdr3_aa: CAWSGPGGSTDTQYF

j_call: TRBJ2-1
v_call: TRBV7-6
cdr3_length: 15
cdr3_aa: CASSPRGTGDYEQFF

j_call: TRBJ1-1
v_call: TRBV5-1
cdr3_length: 13
cdr3_aa: CASSFGTGSTAFF

j_call: TRBJ2-1
v_call: TRBV5-1
cdr3_length: 14
cdr3_aa: CASSDGTGDNEQFF

j_call: TRBJ1-3
v_call: TRBV4-2
cdr3_length: 12
cdr3_aa: CASSSGDNTIYF

j_call: TRBJ2-1
v_call: TRBV11-1
cdr3_length: 16
cdr3_aa: CASSSALTSGNNEQFF

j_call: TRBJ1-5
v_call: TRBV6-1
cdr3_length: 13
cdr3_aa: CASSELRDQPQHF

j_call: TRBJ1-3
v_call: TRBV27
cdr3_length: 15
cdr3_aa: CASSLSGGFGNTIYF

j_call: TRBJ1-2
v_call: TRBV6-5
cdr3_length: 16
cdr3_aa: CASSYGRGTSNYGYTF

j_call: TRBJ2-7
v_call: TRBV9
cdr3_length: 16
cdr3_aa: CASSEGGQGISYEQYF

j_call: TRBJ2-7
v_call: TRBV27
cdr3_length: 14
cdr3_aa: CASSSGRRAYEQYF

j_call: TRBJ1-1
v_call: TRBV5-1
cdr3_length: 15
cdr3_aa: CASSFGGGGVTEAFF

j_call: TRBJ2-7
v_call: TRBV6-5
cdr3_length: 15
cdr3_aa: CASSYHIGQGYEQYF

j_call: TRBJ1-1
v_call: TRBV28
cdr3_length: 13
cdr3_aa: CASLLGSDTEAFF

j_call: TRBJ2-1
v_call: TRBV6-1
cdr3_length: 16
cdr3_aa: CASSEAQLAEYNEQFF

j_call: .
v_call: TRBV4-2
cdr3_length: 16
cdr3_aa: CASSHLSGRAAYEQYF

j_call: TRBJ2-7
v_call: TRBV28
cdr3_length: 13
cdr3_aa: CASSPTGSYEQYF

j_call: TRBJ1-4
v_call: TRBV16
cdr3_length: 15
cdr3_aa: CASSPAAQGLGKLFF

j_call: TRBJ1-1
v_call: TRBV2
cdr3_length: 17
cdr3_aa: CASRGGRDRGFPTEAFF

j_call: TRBJ1-1
v_call: TRBV6-5
cdr3_length: 11
cdr3_aa: CASSSEGASFF

j_call: TRBJ1-2
v_call: TRBV28
cdr3_length: 13
cdr3_aa: CASSSGINYGYTF

j_call: TRBJ2-3
v_call: TRBV4-2
cdr3_length: 14
cdr3_aa: CASNRDREADTQYF

j_call: TRBJ1-1
v_call: TRBV5-1
cdr3_length: 15
cdr3_aa: CASSWAGPMNTEAFF